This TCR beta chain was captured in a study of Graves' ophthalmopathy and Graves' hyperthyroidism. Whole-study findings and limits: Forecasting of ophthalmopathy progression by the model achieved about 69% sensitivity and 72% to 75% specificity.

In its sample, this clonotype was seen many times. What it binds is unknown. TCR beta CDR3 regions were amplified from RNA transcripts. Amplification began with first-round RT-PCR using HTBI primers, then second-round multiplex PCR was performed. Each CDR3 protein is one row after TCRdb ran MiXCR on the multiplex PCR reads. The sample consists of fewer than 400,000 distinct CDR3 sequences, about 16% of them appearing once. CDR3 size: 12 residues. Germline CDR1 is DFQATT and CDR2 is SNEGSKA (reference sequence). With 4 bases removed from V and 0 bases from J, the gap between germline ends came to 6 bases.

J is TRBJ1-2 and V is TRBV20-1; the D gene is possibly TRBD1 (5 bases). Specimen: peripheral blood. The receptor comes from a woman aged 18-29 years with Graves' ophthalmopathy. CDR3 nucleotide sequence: TGCAGTGCTAAGACAGCTAACTATGGCTACACCTTC. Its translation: CSAKTANYGYTF.